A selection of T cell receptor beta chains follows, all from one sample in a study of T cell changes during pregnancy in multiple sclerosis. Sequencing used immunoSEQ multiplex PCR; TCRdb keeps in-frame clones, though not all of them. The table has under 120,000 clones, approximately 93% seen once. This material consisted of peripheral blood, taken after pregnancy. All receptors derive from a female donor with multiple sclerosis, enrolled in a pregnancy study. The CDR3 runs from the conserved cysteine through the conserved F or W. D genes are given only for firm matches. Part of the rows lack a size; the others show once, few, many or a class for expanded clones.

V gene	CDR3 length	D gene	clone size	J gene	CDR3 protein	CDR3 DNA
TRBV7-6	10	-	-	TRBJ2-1	CASSPPEQFF	TGTGCCAGCAGCCCCCCGGAGCAGTTCTTC
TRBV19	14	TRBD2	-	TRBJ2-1	CASGRGEAYNEQFF	TGTGCCAGCGGACGGGGGGAGGCCTACAATGAGCAGTTCTTC
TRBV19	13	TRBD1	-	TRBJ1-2	CASIPDRAGGYTF	TGTGCCAGTATCCCGGACAGGGCGGGTGGCTACACCTTC
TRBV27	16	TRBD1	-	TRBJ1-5	CASSSGQGGFNQPQHF	TGTGCCAGCAGTTCCGGACAGGGGGGGTTCAATCAGCCCCAGCATTTT
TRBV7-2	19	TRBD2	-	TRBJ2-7	CASSLEGRTSGAISYEQYF	TGTGCCAGCAGCTTAGAGGGGAGGACTAGCGGGGCCATCTCCTACGAGCAGTACTTC
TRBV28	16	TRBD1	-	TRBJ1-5	CASSLIQGAGNQPQHF	TGTGCCAGCAGTTTAATACAGGGGGCAGGGAATCAGCCCCAGCATTTT
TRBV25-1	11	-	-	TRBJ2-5	CASSQAETQYF	TGTGCCAGCAGCCAGGCGGAGACCCAGTACTTC
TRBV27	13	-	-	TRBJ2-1	CASSHGGQSEQFF	TGTGCCAGCAGTCATGGGGGCCAGAGTGAGCAGTTCTTC
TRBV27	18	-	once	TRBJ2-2	CASREDGIGLSDTGELFF	TGTGCCAGCAGGGAGGACGGAATTGGTCTCTCGGACACCGGGGAGCTGTTTTTT
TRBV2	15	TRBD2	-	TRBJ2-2	CASSVSGGAGGELFF	TGTGCCAGCAGTGTTTCCGGGGGGGCCGGCGGGGAGCTGTTTTTT
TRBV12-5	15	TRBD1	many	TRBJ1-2	CASGLVGQGRDGYTF	TGTGCTAGTGGTTTGGTGGGACAGGGGAGGGATGGCTACACCTTC
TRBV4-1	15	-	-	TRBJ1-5	CASSEGVSLVQPQHF	TGCGCCAGCAGCGAGGGGGTCTCTTTAGTCCAGCCCCAGCATTTT
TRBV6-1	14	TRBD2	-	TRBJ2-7	CASSDGGISYEQYF	TGTGCCAGCAGTGACGGGGGGATCTCCTACGAGCAGTACTTC
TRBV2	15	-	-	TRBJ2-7	CASSVASGITYEQYF	TGTGCCAGCAGTGTAGCCTCAGGGATAACCTACGAGCAGTACTTC
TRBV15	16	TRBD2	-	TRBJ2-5	CATSVVSTSGGKTQYF	TGTGCCACCAGCGTGGTGTCGACTAGCGGGGGGAAGACCCAGTACTTC
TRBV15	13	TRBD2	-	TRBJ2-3	CATGLVGTDTQYF	TGTGCCACCGGACTAGTTGGAACAGATACGCAGTATTTT
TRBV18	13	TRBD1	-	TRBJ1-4	CASSPRQGEKLFF	TGTGCCAGCTCACCACGACAGGGAGAAAAACTGTTTTTT
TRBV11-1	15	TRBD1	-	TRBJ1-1	CASSYTGGADTEAFF	TGTGCCAGCAGCTATACAGGGGGCGCCGACACTGAAGCTTTCTTT
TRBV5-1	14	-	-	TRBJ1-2	CASRGAGDGTGYTF	TGCGCCAGCCGGGGGGCAGGCGACGGAACTGGCTACACCTTC
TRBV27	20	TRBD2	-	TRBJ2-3	CASSIGLAGGFFAGTDTQYF	TGTGCCAGCAGTATTGGACTAGCGGGGGGCTTCTTCGCGGGCACAGATACGCAGTATTTT
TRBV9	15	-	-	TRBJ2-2	CASSDGGENTGELFF	TGTGCCAGCAGCGATGGCGGAGAGAACACCGGGGAGCTGTTTTTT
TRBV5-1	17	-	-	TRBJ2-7	CASSLAPWGTRAYEQYF	TGCGCCAGCAGCCTAGCACCATGGGGGACACGGGCGTACGAGCAGTACTTC
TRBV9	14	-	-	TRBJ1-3	CASSDSHSGNTIYF	TGTGCCAGCAGCGACAGCCACTCTGGAAACACCATATATTTT
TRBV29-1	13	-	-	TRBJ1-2	CSVEGLPGRGYTF	TGCAGCGTCGAGGGACTTCCAGGGCGAGGCTACACCTTC
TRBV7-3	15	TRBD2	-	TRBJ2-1	CASSLDLAGGSFQFF	TGTGCCAGCAGCTTAGATCTAGCGGGGGGGTCGTTCCAGTTCTTC
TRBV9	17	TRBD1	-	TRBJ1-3	CASSPRTGANSGNTIYF	TGTGCCAGCAGCCCAAGGACAGGGGCCAACTCTGGAAACACCATATATTTT
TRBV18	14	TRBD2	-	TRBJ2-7	CASSPAGETYEQYF	TGTGCCAGCTCACCTGCGGGGGAAACCTACGAGCAGTACTTC
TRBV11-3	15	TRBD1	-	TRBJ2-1	CASSLESGTGGEQFF	TGTGCCAGCAGCTTAGAAAGCGGGACAGGGGGCGAGCAGTTCTTC
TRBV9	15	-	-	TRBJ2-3	CASSVSTSRTDTQYF	TGTGCCAGCAGCGTTTCTACTAGTCGCACAGATACGCAGTATTTT
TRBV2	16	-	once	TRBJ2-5	CASSDQGTHSSGTQYF	TGTGCCAGCAGTGACCAGGGTACCCACTCGTCGGGGACCCAGTACTTC
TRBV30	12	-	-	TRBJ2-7	CAWGHSPYEQYF	TGTGCCTGGGGCCACAGCCCCTACGAGCAGTACTTC
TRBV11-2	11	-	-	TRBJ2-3	CASSLADTQYF	TGTGCCAGCAGCTTAGCGGATACGCAGTATTTT
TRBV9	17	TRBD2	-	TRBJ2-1	CASSPREGLAAYNEQFF	TGTGCCAGCAGCCCTAGGGAGGGACTAGCGGCCTACAATGAGCAGTTCTTC
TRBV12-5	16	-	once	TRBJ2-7	CASGSPSGGLPYEQYF	TGTGCTAGTGGTTCCCCGTCGGGGGGCCTCCCCTACGAGCAGTACTTC
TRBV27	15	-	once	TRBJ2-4	CASSVAALPKNIQYF	TGTGCCAGCAGTGTCGCGGCGCTCCCTAAAAACATTCAGTACTTC
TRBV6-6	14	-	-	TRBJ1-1	CASSTWGGRSEAFF	TGTGCCAGCAGTACCTGGGGGGGGAGGAGTGAAGCTTTCTTT
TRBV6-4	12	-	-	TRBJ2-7	CASRQEAYEQYF	TGTGCCAGCAGACAGGAAGCCTACGAGCAGTACTTC